This entry lists 24 T cell receptor beta chains sequenced from one sample in a study of cytomegalovirus exposure and HLA in healthy donors. Clones were read by immunoSEQ multiplex PCR, and TCRdb kept only the in-frame ones, dropping some. The sample shows tens of thousands of clones, roughly 96% of them seen only once. Input material: PBMCs. The receptors originated from a man younger than 30 in good health and CMV-seronegative.

The chain uses TRBV28 and TRBJ2-3, with D possibly TRBD2 on 5 matching bases. V was shortened by 3 bases and J by 3 bases, with 10 bases between the two germline ends. CDR3 size: 14 residues. Germline CDR1 is MDHEN and CDR2 is SYDVKM. CDR3 coding DNA: TGTGCCAGCAGTTTTGAGGGCAGTACAGATACGCAGTATTTT. Its protein is CASSFEGSTDTQYF.

This clone was counted many times. The rearrangement uses TRBV27 and TRBJ2-1; 7 nucleotides align to TRBD2. V lost 5 bases to trimming and J lost 5 bases; unmatched junction nucleotides: 6. The CDR3 has 14 residues. Germline V CDR1 and CDR2: MNHEY, SMNVEV (reference sequence). CDR3 DNA: TGTGCCAGCAGTAAGGGACTAACAGACAATGAGCAGTTCTTC. It translates to CASSKGLTDNEQFF.

The chain has TRBV10-3 and TRBJ1-1, with D possibly being TRBD1 (5 bases). The germline V and J ends were trimmed by 3 bases and 1 base, with 9 bases remaining between them. The germline V gene has CDR1 ENHRY and CDR2 SYGVKD. The CDR3 sequence is 14 residues long. DNA of the CDR3: TGTGCCATCAGTGAAAGGGGCCCGAACACTGAAGCTTTCTTT. Amino acids: CAISERGPNTEAFF.

The chain links TRBV14 to TRBJ2-1; 7 positions match TRBD1. V was pared by 3 bases and J by 4 bases, with 9 bases of the junction left unmatched. This CDR3 has 16 amino acids. The germline gives CDR1 SGHDN, CDR2 FVKESK. The CDR3 here is CASSQNRGGLYNEQFF. The CDR3 DNA sequence: TGTGCCAGCAGCCAGAACAGAGGGGGCTTGTACAATGAGCAGTTCTTC.

The rearrangement links TRBV19 to TRBJ1-2; 8 nucleotides agree with TRBD1. This CDR3 comprises 14 residues. CDR1 LNHDA and CDR2 SQIVND come from the germline V gene (reference sequence). V dropped 4 bases and J dropped 4; count of bases not matched to a gene: 5. CDR3 amino acids: CASSTDRALYGYTF. DNA of the CDR3: TGTGCCAGTAGTACGGACAGGGCTCTCTATGGCTACACCTTC.

This chain links TRBV6-5 with TRBJ1-1; D possibly corresponds to TRBD1 (6 bases). V lost 4 bases, J lost 5 bases, and 20 bases lay in between. The germline V gene has CDR1 MNHEY and CDR2 SVGAGI. CDR3 size: 16 residues. CDR3 region: CASSLRQGGAGTEAFF. The CDR3 DNA reads TGTGCCAGCAGTTTGCGGCAAGGGGGAGCCGGGACTGAAGCTTTCTTT.

V gene TRBV5-1 combines with J gene TRBJ1-5; 7 nucleotides line up with TRBD1. Per the germline V gene, CDR1 is SGHRS and CDR2 is YFSETQ. CDR3 length: 15 residues. V lost 4 bases and J lost 2; bases outside the gene matches: 6. The CDR3: CASSEGTDRNQPQHF. For the CDR3, the DNA is TGCGCCAGCAGCGAGGGGACAGACCGCAATCAGCCCCAGCATTTT.

V and J are TRBV4-1 and TRBJ1-5; TRBD1 agrees at 7 bases. Losses at the gene ends were 6 bases for V and 6 bases for J; bases not matched to a gene: 11. Germline V CDR1 and CDR2: MGHRA, YSYEKL. CDR3 size: 15 residues. In nucleotides, the CDR3 is TGCGCCAGCAGACCCACGACAGGGACGCCTCAGCCCCAGCATTTT. It translates to CASRPTTGTPQPQHF.

The chain couples TRBV14 to TRBJ1-4; 9 positions match TRBD1. The CDR3 runs to 17 residues. V lost 4 bases to trimming and J lost 2 bases; unmatched junction nucleotides: 8. Germline CDR1 is SGHDN and CDR2 is FVKESK. Here the CDR3 reads CASSPPGQGLTNEKLFF. The CDR3 DNA reads TGTGCCAGCAGCCCTCCGGGACAGGGTCTCACTAATGAAAAACTGTTTTTT. Combining the CDR3 with reference TRBV14 and TRBJ1-4 gives the whole variable domain EAGVTQFPSHSVIEKGQTVTLRCDPISGHDNLYWYRRVMGKEIKFLLHFVKESKQDESGMPNNRFLAERTGGTYSTLKVQPAELEDSGVYFCASSPPGQGLTNEKLFFGSGTQLSVL.

The chain joins TRBV19 to TRBJ1-1; TRBD1 matches at 9 bases. Trimming at V came to 3 bases and at J to 3 bases, leaving 8 bases not matched to a gene. The CDR3 covers 16 residues. Per germline, CDR1 LNHDA and CDR2 SQIVND (reference sequence). This CDR3 reads CASSITPGTGYTEAFF. DNA for the CDR3: TGTGCCAGTAGTATTACCCCCGGGACAGGGTACACTGAAGCTTTCTTT.

The V and J genes are TRBV7-9 and TRBJ1-1; TRBD1 agrees at 7 bases. Germline-derived CDR1 and CDR2 are SEHNR and FQNEAQ (reference sequence). Trimming took 3 bases from V and 5 from J; bases not matched to a gene: 9. CDR3 size: 15 residues. CDR3 region: CASSFSTGRWTEAFF. CDR3 bases: TGTGCCAGCAGCTTTTCGACAGGGAGGTGGACTGAAGCTTTCTTT.

This rearrangement joins TRBV9 to TRBJ1-5, with 8 bases identical to TRBD1. The CDR3 consists of 15 residues. From germline, CDR1 is SGDLS and CDR2 YYNGEE. Trimming took 4 bases from V and 4 from J; bases not matched to a gene: 7. This CDR3 is CASSPQGDFNQPQHF. In DNA form, the CDR3 reads TGTGCCAGCAGCCCACAGGGGGATTTTAATCAGCCCCAGCATTTT.

The J gene is TRBJ2-1, the V gene TRBV7-9; 7 positions match TRBD2. Unmatched junction bases numbered 19, after V lost 7 bases and J lost 7 bases. This CDR3 region has 17 residues. Per the germline V gene, CDR1 is SEHNR and CDR2 is FQNEAQ (reference sequence). The CDR3 DNA sequence: TGTGCCAGCATCCGGGCTCTGGGGAGGGATGTAGGAAATGAGCAGTTCTTC. Translating it yields CASIRALGRDVGNEQFF.

V usage is TRBV19 and J usage is TRBJ1-2, with 8 bases that match TRBD1. Germline CDR1 is LNHDA and CDR2 is SQIVND (reference sequence). Trimming at V came to 3 bases and at J to 2 bases, leaving 8 bases not matched to a gene. The CDR3 spans 16 residues. CDR3 DNA sequence: TGTGCCAGTAGTATTCAATCGACAGGGGACAACTATGGCTACACCTTC. Protein: CASSIQSTGDNYGYTF.

The table lists this clone with a count of one. The CDR3 nucleotides are TGTGCCAGCAGAGACAGCAAAATCTATGGCTACACCTTC. Translating it yields CASRDSKIYGYTF. The rearrangement uses TRBV6-5 and TRBJ1-2, with D tentatively TRBD1 (5 bases). This CDR3 is 13 amino acids long. V shed 6 bases and J shed 4 bases, with 12 bases lying between them. Germline V lookup: CDR1 MNHEY, CDR2 SVGAGI.

This sequence joins TRBV2 and TRBJ2-2; TRBD1 matches 10 bases. The CDR3 is 16 amino acids. Germline CDR1 SNHLY, CDR2 FYNNEI. With V trimmed by 5 bases and J by 2 bases, 5 bases remained unmatched. In DNA form, the CDR3 reads TGTGCCAGCAGTCCGAAGACAGGGGGCAACACCGGGGAGCTGTTTTTT. Amino acid sequence: CASSPKTGGNTGELFF.

J is TRBJ2-5 and V is TRBV29-1; weak D call: TRBD2 (6 bases). Germline V CDR1 and CDR2: SQVTM, ANQGSEA. CDR3 length equals 14 residues. V lost 6 bases to trimming and J lost 2 bases, with 16 bases between them. CDR3 DNA sequence: TGCAGCGTCGCTTATCCGGGACTTCAAGAGACCCAGTACTTC. It codes for CSVAYPGLQETQYF.

This chain uses TRBV6-1 with TRBJ2-3; 10 bases align to TRBD1. The ends lost 4 bases at V and 4 bases at J; junction bases unmatched: 5. CDR1 and CDR2 (germline): MNHNS, SASEGT. The CDR3 is made up of 15 amino acids. The CDR3 coding sequence is TGTGCCAGCAGTGTCGGGACAGGGGAGGCAGATACGCAGTATTTT. This encodes CASSVGTGEADTQYF.

The chain combines TRBV28 with TRBJ1-1; 7 positions agree with TRBD1. The CDR3 spans 12 residues. The germline V gene encodes CDR1 MDHEN and CDR2 SYDVKM. With V trimmed by 9 bases and J by 4 bases, 5 bases remained unmatched. The CDR3 bases are TGTGCCAGTTCTCAGGGGGTCACTGAAGCTTTCTTT. This codes for CASSQGVTEAFF.

This rearrangement joins TRBV7-9 to TRBJ1-2; D call uncertain. Trimming pared 3 bases from V and 4 bases from J, leaving 9 bases between. The germline V gene encodes CDR1 SEHNR and CDR2 FQNEAQ (reference sequence). The CDR3 sequence is 13 residues long. CDR3 region: CASSLGGIYGYTF. CDR3 coding DNA: TGTGCCAGCAGCTTGGGAGGGATCTATGGCTACACCTTC.

The chain is built from TRBV6-1 and TRBJ2-7; D is perhaps TRBD2 (6 bases). V dropped 8 bases and J dropped 0 bases, with 11 bases sitting between them. Germline V gene sequence: CDR1 MNHNS, CDR2 SASEGT. The CDR3 has 13 residues. The CDR3 nucleotides read TGTGCCAGCCTTCCGGGAGTCTCCTACGAGCAGTACTTC. Residues: CASLPGVSYEQYF.

The chain has TRBV30 and TRBJ1-2; maybe TRBD1 (6 bases). V lost 4 bases, J lost 2 bases, and 26 bases lay in between. CDR3 length equals 18 residues. Per the germline V gene, CDR1 is GTSNPN and CDR2 is SVGIG (reference sequence). CDR3 sequence reads: CAWIRGAMAPGSNYGYTF. For the CDR3, the DNA is TGTGCCTGGATTCGGGGGGCGATGGCGCCAGGTTCGAACTATGGCTACACCTTC. The full variable domain, rest sourced from reference TRBV30 and TRBJ1-2, is SQTIHQWPATLVQPVGSPLSLECTVEGTSNPNLYWYRQAAGRGLQLLFYSVGIGQISSEVPQNLSASRPQDRQFILSSKKLLLSDSGFYLCAWIRGAMAPGSNYGYTFGSGTRLTVV.

V and J are TRBV28 and TRBJ1-2, with D hard to call. The CDR3 runs to 15 residues. Trimming removed 6 bases at V and 2 bases at J, with 16 bases between. Germline-derived CDR1 and CDR2 are MDHEN and SYDVKM. As DNA, the CDR3 is TGTGCCAGCAGGCCTTCACTGAGTGCGAACTATGGCTACACCTTC. Its protein product is CASRPSLSANYGYTF.

This chain uses TRBV19 with TRBJ2-7, with TRBD2 matching over 11 bases. V lost 6 bases to trimming and J lost 4 bases; unmatched junction nucleotides: 5. CDR1 is LNHDA, CDR2 SQIVND, per germline (reference sequence). The CDR3 contains 14 residues. The CDR3: CASRPGTSGYEQYF. In nucleotides, the CDR3 is TGTGCCAGTAGACCCGGGACTAGCGGATACGAGCAGTACTTC. The full variable domain, with the rest looked up from reference TRBV19 and TRBJ2-7, is DGGITQSPKYLFRKEGQNVTLSCEQNLNHDAMYWYRQDPGQGLRLIYYSQIVNDFQKGDIAEGYSVSREKKESFPLTVTSAQKNPTAFYLCASRPGTSGYEQYFGPGTRLTVT.